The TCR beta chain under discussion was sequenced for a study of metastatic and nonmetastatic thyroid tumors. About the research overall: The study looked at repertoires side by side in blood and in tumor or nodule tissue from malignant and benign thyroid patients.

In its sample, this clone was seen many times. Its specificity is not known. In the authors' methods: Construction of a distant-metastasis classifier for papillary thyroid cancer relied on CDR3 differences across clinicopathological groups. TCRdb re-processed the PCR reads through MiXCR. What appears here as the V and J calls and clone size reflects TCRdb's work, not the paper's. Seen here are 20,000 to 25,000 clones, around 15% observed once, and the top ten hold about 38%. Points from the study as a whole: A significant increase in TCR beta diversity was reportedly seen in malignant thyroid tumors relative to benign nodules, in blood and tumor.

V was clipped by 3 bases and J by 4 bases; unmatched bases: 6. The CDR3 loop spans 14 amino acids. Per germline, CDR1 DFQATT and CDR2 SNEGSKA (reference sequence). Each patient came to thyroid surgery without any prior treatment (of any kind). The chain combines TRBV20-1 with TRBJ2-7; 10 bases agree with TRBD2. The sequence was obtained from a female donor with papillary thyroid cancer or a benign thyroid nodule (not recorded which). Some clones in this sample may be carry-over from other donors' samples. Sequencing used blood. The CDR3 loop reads CSASYGTSEYEQYF. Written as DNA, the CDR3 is TGCAGTGCTAGTTACGGGACTAGCGAGTACGAGCAGTACTTC.